This T cell receptor beta chain came from a study of primary melanoma T cells and metastatic recurrence (dated by TCRdb to about 2020). Regarding the study in general: The cohort consisted of just under 200 primary melanomas of stage T2 to T4, each more than 1 mm thick. Whether patient outcome could be predicted by T-cell fraction and T-cell repertoire clonality in primary melanoma tumors was the question this study put to the test. The T-cell fraction measured by TCR beta sequencing was compared against progression-free survival as the clinical outcome. The sequencing-derived T-cell fraction was compared with histopathological grading of tumor-infiltrating lymphocytes.

The sample holds a few counts of this clone. What antigen it recognizes has not been identified. Per-nucleotide qualities are absent, and no much larger clonotype sits a single base away. Results the study describes overall, beyond this receptor: Compared with adding any other histopathological variable to tumor thickness, adding T-cell fraction reportedly produced a bigger improvement in progression-free survival prediction. Regardless of nodal disease, mitotic rate or ulceration status, a T-cell fraction above 20% appeared to be protective. Progression-free survival was reportedly predicted by the tumor T-cell fraction independently of age, mitotic rate, ulceration and thickness. The authors framed an effective T-cell-mediated antitumor response in primary melanoma only as a suggestion, not a demonstrated mechanism.

The library was made by the immunoSEQ multiplex PCR assay. Primary melanoma tumor tissue underwent high-throughput sequencing of the T-cell receptor beta chain. On the authors' methods: The repertoire analyses covered TCRB CDR3 sharing between samples and the distribution of insertions and deletions. A gradient-boosted model ranked how well the T-cell fraction predicted outcome compared with histopathological variables. Entries here come from immuneACCESS through TCRdb and include only in-frame sequences with V and J called. Some clones fail to appear in such tables; in the studies checked, an unresolved V gene covers under half of the shortfall, and the cause of the remainder is unknown. V and J calls and clone size are copied from that table; D and trimming were computed from the DNA. The sample yields 1,500 or so clones; over 65% were counted once. The ten largest clones take up 20% to 25% of the sample.

V was cut back by 5 bases and J by 8 bases, leaving a gap of 13 bases between them. From cysteine to phenylalanine, the CDR3 is 13 amino acids long. Only CDR3 DNA remains: 39 bases, in frame from the first base. Per the germline V gene, MNHGY is the CDR1 and SAAAGT is the CDR2. The patients had surgically resected primary melanoma that was considered potentially curable but at risk of metastatic recurrence. The source is a human donor with melanoma. The source material was melanoma tumor tissue. This chain joins TRBV6-8 to TRBJ2-1, and the D gene may be TRBD2, 6 bases matching. The CDR3 in this case is CASSGGPGYEQFF. Here is the DNA: TGTGCCAGCAGTGGAGGGCCGGGATATGAGCAGTTCTTC.